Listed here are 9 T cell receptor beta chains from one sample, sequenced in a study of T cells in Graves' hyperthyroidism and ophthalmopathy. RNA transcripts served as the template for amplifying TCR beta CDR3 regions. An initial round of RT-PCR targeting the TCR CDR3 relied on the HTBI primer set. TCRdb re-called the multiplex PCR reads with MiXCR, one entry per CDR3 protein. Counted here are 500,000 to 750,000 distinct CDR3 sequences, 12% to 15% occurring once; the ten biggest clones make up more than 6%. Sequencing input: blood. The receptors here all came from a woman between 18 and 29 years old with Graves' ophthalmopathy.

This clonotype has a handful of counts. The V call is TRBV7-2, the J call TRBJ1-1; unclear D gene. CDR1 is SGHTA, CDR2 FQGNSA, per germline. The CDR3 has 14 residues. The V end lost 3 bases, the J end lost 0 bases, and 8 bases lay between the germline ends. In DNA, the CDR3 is TGTGCCAGCAGCTTCCGGAGCATGAACACTGAAGCTTTCTTT. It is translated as CASSFRSMNTEAFF.

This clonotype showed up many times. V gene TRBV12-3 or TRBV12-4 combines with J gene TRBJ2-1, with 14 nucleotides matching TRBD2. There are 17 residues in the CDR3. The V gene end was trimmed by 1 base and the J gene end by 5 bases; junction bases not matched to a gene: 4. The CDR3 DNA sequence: TGTGCCAGCAGTTTAGGCGAGGGACTAGCGGGGGACAATGAGCAGTTCTTC. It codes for CASSLGEGLAGDNEQFF.

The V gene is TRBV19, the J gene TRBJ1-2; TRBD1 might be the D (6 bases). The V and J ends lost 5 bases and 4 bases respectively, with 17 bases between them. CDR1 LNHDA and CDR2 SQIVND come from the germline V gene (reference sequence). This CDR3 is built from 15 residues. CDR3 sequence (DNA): TGTGCCAGTAGTCTTCAGGGGAAAGGCTCCTATGGCTACACCTTC. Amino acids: CASSLQGKGSYGYTF.

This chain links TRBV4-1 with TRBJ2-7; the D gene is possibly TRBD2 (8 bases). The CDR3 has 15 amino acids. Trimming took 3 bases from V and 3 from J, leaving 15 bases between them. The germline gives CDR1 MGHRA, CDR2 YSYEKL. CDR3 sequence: CASSHSGGGFYEQYF. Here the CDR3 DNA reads TGCGCCAGCAGCCACTCGGGAGGGGGCTTCTACGAGCAGTACTTC.

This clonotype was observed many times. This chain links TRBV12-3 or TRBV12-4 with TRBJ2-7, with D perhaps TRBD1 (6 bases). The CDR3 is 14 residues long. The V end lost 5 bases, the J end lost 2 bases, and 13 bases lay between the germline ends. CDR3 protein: CASSGGTVTYEQYF. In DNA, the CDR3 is TGTGCCAGCAGTGGGGGCACAGTAACCTACGAGCAGTACTTC.

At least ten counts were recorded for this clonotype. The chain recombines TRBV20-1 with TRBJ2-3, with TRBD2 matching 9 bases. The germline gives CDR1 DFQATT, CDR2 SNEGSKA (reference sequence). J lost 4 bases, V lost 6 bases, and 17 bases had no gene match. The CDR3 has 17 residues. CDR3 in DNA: TGCAGTGCCCAGCAACCTATCGGGACTAGCATCTCAGATACGCAGTATTTT. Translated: CSAQQPIGTSISDTQYF.

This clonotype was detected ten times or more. The CDR3 is CASSFGGQGHYNEQFF. DNA of the CDR3: TGTGCCAGCAGCTTTGGGGGACAGGGACACTACAATGAGCAGTTCTTC. This chain uses TRBV7-9 with TRBJ2-1; TRBD1 aligns across 9 bases. CDR3 length: 16 amino acids. V was pared by 3 bases and J by 3 bases, with 6 bases of the junction left unmatched. Germline assignment: CDR1 SEHNR and CDR2 FQNEAQ (reference sequence).

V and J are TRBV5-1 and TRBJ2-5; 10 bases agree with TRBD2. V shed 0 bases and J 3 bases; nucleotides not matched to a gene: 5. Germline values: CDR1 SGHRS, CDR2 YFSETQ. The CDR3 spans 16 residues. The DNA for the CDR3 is TGCGCCAGCAGCTTGGGGACCGGACTAGCGGAAGAGACCCAGTACTTC. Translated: CASSLGTGLAEETQYF.

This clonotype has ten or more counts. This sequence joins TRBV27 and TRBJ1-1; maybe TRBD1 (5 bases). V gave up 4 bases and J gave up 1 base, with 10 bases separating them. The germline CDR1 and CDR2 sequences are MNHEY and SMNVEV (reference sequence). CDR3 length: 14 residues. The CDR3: CASSYYQGNTEAFF. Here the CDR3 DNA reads TGTGCCAGCAGTTACTATCAGGGGAACACTGAAGCTTTCTTT.